Listed below are T cell receptor beta chains from one sample, sequenced in a study of T-cell memory formation after mild COVID-19. TCRdb itself ran the 5' RACE reads through MiXCR, one entry per CDR3 protein. The sample holds about 390,000 distinct CDR3 sequences; 16% are singletons and the top ten take 20% to 25%. The specimen was PBMCs or a T cell subset sorted from them (not recorded which). The source is a man younger than 30 who had mild COVID-19 (a few samples of this study predate the infection). Cell type and time point are not known. The CDR3 runs from the conserved cysteine through the conserved F or W. A D gene is named only where the DNA matches it firmly.

d_gene: TRBD1
v_gene: TRBV19
CDR3aa: CASSIGRGRNQPQHF

d_gene: TRBD1
v_gene: TRBV20-1
CDR3aa: CSASRMGQGAGSEAFF

d_gene: .
v_gene: TRBV7-6
CDR3aa: CASSLATGAHSPLHF

d_gene: .
v_gene: TRBV4-3
CDR3aa: CASSPSHGNTEAFF

d_gene: TRBD1
v_gene: TRBV7-9
CDR3aa: CASSRDRGGFGYTF

d_gene: TRBD2
v_gene: TRBV18
CDR3aa: CASSPDTLAVETQYF

d_gene: .
v_gene: TRBV12-3/TRBV12-4
CDR3aa: CASSTDPRRETQYF

d_gene: .
v_gene: TRBV19
CDR3aa: CASHRDRLGGANVLTF

d_gene: .
v_gene: TRBV12-3/TRBV12-4
CDR3aa: CASSFSVGEDEKLFF

d_gene: .
v_gene: TRBV28
CDR3aa: CASSAEVDQPQHF

d_gene: TRBD1
v_gene: TRBV5-1
CDR3aa: CASGLLLTGLTYNEQFF

d_gene: .
v_gene: TRBV7-9
CDR3aa: CASSPPWGAVHEQYF

d_gene: .
v_gene: TRBV9
CDR3aa: CASSVGLQGIGTDTQYF

d_gene: .
v_gene: TRBV29-1
CDR3aa: CSARGGHMDTQYF

d_gene: TRBD2
v_gene: TRBV18
CDR3aa: CASSPAQRGRETQYF

d_gene: .
v_gene: TRBV6-1
CDR3aa: CASSEEPGWETQYF

d_gene: .
v_gene: TRBV6-5
CDR3aa: CASSYWSGAEAFF

d_gene: .
v_gene: TRBV29-1
CDR3aa: CSGRDGYNYGYTF

d_gene: .
v_gene: TRBV12-3/TRBV12-4
CDR3aa: CASSPRSSWIDTQYF

d_gene: .
v_gene: TRBV19
CDR3aa: CASSIGDSPLHF

d_gene: TRBD1
v_gene: TRBV4-2
CDR3aa: CASSQEGGTGVNEQYF

d_gene: .
v_gene: TRBV12-3/TRBV12-4
CDR3aa: CASSLVAADYGYTF

d_gene: .
v_gene: TRBV12-3/TRBV12-4
CDR3aa: CASSAAIDRHNSPLHF

d_gene: .
v_gene: TRBV6-6
CDR3aa: CASNPGHLRGTQYF

d_gene: .
v_gene: TRBV7-2
CDR3aa: CASSLIPREVDEQFF

d_gene: TRBD1
v_gene: TRBV4-1
CDR3aa: CASSPGQGQTQYF

d_gene: .
v_gene: TRBV11-2
CDR3aa: CASSQFPRGAGDTYNEQFF

d_gene: TRBD1
v_gene: TRBV6-2/TRBV6-3
CDR3aa: CASSYGIGRGRVGYTF

d_gene: TRBD2
v_gene: TRBV9
CDR3aa: CASSFSGETDTQYF

d_gene: .
v_gene: TRBV7-2
CDR3aa: CASRFTGTGELFF

d_gene: TRBD1
v_gene: TRBV25-1
CDR3aa: CASTWGQEKLFF

d_gene: .
v_gene: TRBV9
CDR3aa: CASSASYSNQPQHF

d_gene: TRBD2
v_gene: TRBV11-1
CDR3aa: CASSSESSGANTGELFF

d_gene: .
v_gene: TRBV2
CDR3aa: CASSAKRATDTQYF

d_gene: .
v_gene: TRBV28
CDR3aa: CAARGETQYF

d_gene: .
v_gene: TRBV7-2
CDR3aa: CASSYPSGEAFF

d_gene: .
v_gene: TRBV27
CDR3aa: CASSLGTINEQFF

d_gene: .
v_gene: TRBV25-1
CDR3aa: CASSGTFTRADTQYF

d_gene: .
v_gene: TRBV4-1
CDR3aa: CASSQATGGNIQYF

d_gene: TRBD1
v_gene: TRBV20-1
CDR3aa: CSALRGGPETQYF

d_gene: TRBD1
v_gene: TRBV4-1
CDR3aa: CASSQAGGGGHTEAFF

d_gene: TRBD1
v_gene: TRBV5-1
CDR3aa: CASSSGQEKYEQYF

d_gene: TRBD2
v_gene: TRBV7-3
CDR3aa: CASSPLGAGLSTDTQYF

d_gene: .
v_gene: TRBV20-1
CDR3aa: CSATGRSTDTQYF